The 29 T cell receptor beta chains in this list originate from one sample, sequenced in a study of response to subunit inactivated influenza vaccine. TCRdb re-called the RT-PCR reads with MiXCR, one entry per CDR3 protein. Among under 750,000 distinct CDR3 sequences listed, approximately 10% were seen once. Sample: PBMCs from blood, taken on the day of vaccination. The receptor set was obtained from a man in his forties or fifties who received an inactivated influenza vaccine.

This rearrangement joins TRBV27 to TRBJ2-7; TRBD1 matches 10 bases. CDR1 and CDR2 from the germline V gene are MNHEY and SMNVEV (reference sequence). Germline trimming cut 0 bases from V and 7 bases from J; bases unmatched to any gene: 3. The CDR3 contains 14 residues. As DNA, the CDR3 is TGTGCCAGCAGTTTATCGGGGACAGGGGATGAGCAGTACTTC. Translation gives CASSLSGTGDEQYF.

The chain recombines TRBV6-2 or TRBV6-3 with TRBJ1-1, with D tentatively TRBD1 (5 bases). Trimming took 8 bases from V and 1 from J, leaving 26 bases between them. Germline V lookup: CDR1 MNHEY, CDR2 SVGEGT. The CDR3 has 18 amino acids. The DNA of the CDR3 is TGTGCCAGCGTTCGTATAGCAAGGGACGGAGGAAGGAACACTGAAGCTTTCTTT. Translated, it gives CASVRIARDGGRNTEAFF.

This clonotype was counted many times. This chain uses TRBV10-1 with TRBJ1-2; a weak D match, TRBD1 (6 bases). This CDR3 contains 13 residues. V was pared by 11 bases and J by 4 bases, with 17 bases between. The germline gives CDR1 WNHNN, CDR2 SYGVQD (reference sequence). The CDR3 coding sequence is TGCGCCCCGCACGGACAGTGCGTCTATGGCTACACCTTC. The encoded protein is CAPHGQCVYGYTF.

This clonotype was counted a few times. The J gene is TRBJ1-1, the V gene TRBV7-2; D is unresolved. In germline, CDR1 is SGHTA, CDR2 FQGNSA. This CDR3 has 14 amino acids. V dropped 4 bases and J dropped 1 base, with 10 bases sitting between them. DNA of the CDR3: TGTGCCAGCAGCTGGGAGGGCAGGAACACTGAAGCTTTCTTT. Amino acid sequence: CASSWEGRNTEAFF.

V gene TRBV5-4 combines with J gene TRBJ2-3; 7 nucleotides align to TRBD2. Germline V gene lookup returns CDR1 SGHNT and CDR2 YYREEE (reference sequence). V lost 1 base to trimming and J lost 6 bases; unmatched junction nucleotides: 2. The length of the CDR3 is 13 residues. The CDR3 sequence is CASSLLLADTQYF. The CDR3 DNA sequence: TGTGCCAGCAGCTTGCTACTAGCGGATACGCAGTATTTT.

This clonotype was observed a handful of times. This chain joins TRBV10-3 and TRBJ2-1; D uncertain. CDR3 length equals 15 residues. Trimming shortened V by 6 bases and J by 8 bases, and 20 bases separated the two germline ends. Germline loops: CDR1 ENHRY, CDR2 SYGVKD. The CDR3 DNA reads TGTGCCATCAGAACCCCTTTGCGAGAGGTGGATGAGCAGTTCTTC. It encodes CAIRTPLREVDEQFF.

The table lists this clonotype with a count of one. The J gene is TRBJ1-5, the V gene TRBV6-2 or TRBV6-3, with D uncertain. The CDR3 runs 15 residues. CDR1 and CDR2 from the germline V gene are MNHEY and SVGEGT. The germline V and J ends were trimmed by 2 bases and 3 bases, with 11 bases remaining between them. The CDR3 reads CASSYEGGYNQPQHF. DNA for the CDR3: TGTGCCAGCAGTTACGAAGGAGGGTACAATCAGCCCCAGCATTTT.

There are a few counts of this clonotype. The CDR3 loop reads CSVAWVSKETQYF. In nucleotides, the CDR3 is TGCAGCGTTGCTTGGGTCTCAAAAGAGACCCAGTACTTC. V and J are TRBV29-1 and TRBJ2-5; D uncertain. The CDR3 covers 13 residues. Trimming left V 4 bases short and J 3 bases short, with 12 bases between. Germline CDR1 and CDR2: SQVTM and ANQGSEA.

The chain is built from TRBV12-3 or TRBV12-4 and TRBJ2-2, with D maybe TRBD2 (5 bases). This CDR3 region has 17 residues. V lost 1 base to trimming and J lost 4 bases, with 16 bases between them. CDR3 coding DNA: TGTGCCAGCAGTTTAGGGATCAGCCGAGAGGGCACCGGGGAGCTGTTTTTT. Translating it yields CASSLGISREGTGELFF.

The sample holds a few counts of this clonotype. The chain carries TRBV28 and TRBJ2-7, with D maybe TRBD2 (5 bases). This CDR3 is 15 amino acids long. Germline loops: CDR1 MDHEN, CDR2 SYDVKM. V was shortened by 4 bases and J by 3 bases, with 16 bases between the two germline ends. The CDR3 region is CASSYGPGSNYEQYF. Here the CDR3 DNA reads TGTGCCAGCAGTTATGGGCCGGGGAGTAACTACGAGCAGTACTTC. Full variable domain (remainder filled in from reference TRBV28 and TRBJ2-7): DVKVTQSSRYLVKRTGEKVFLECVQDMDHENMFWYRQDPGLGLRLIYFSYDVKMKEKGDIPEGYSVSREKKERFSLILESASTNQTSMYLCASSYGPGSNYEQYFGPGTRLTVT.

This clonotype showed up many times. The chain couples TRBV28 to TRBJ2-7; D is possibly TRBD1 or TRBD2 (5 bases each). Germline CDR1 reads MDHEN; CDR2 reads SYDVKM. The CDR3 loop spans 15 amino acids. The V gene lost 6 bases and the J gene lost 2 bases, with 17 bases spanning the gap. The CDR3 protein is CASRKLRGGTYEQYF. In DNA, the CDR3 is TGTGCCAGCAGAAAACTGAGGGGCGGAACCTACGAGCAGTACTTC.

The table lists this clonotype with many counts. The rearrangement links TRBV21-1 to TRBJ2-5; TRBD1 is the table's D call, not checked against the DNA. TRBV21-1 is marked as a pseudogene. The CDR3 spans 18 residues. Here the CDR3 reads CASSKAAKQGMNQETQYF. DNA for the CDR3: TGTGCCAGCAGCAAAGCGGCTAAACAGGGGATGAACCAAGAGACCCAGTACTTC.

This clonotype was seen a single time. This rearrangement joins TRBV7-2 to TRBJ2-7; 11 bases are shared with TRBD2. The trim removed 4 bases at V and 10 bases at J, leaving 12 bases unmatched. The CDR3 spans 15 residues. The V gene's germline CDR1 is SGHTA and CDR2 FQGNSA. CDR3 sequence (DNA): TGTGCCAGCAGCTCAATAGCGGGAGGGGCCCGCGACCAGTACTTC. This encodes CASSSIAGGARDQYF.

V is TRBV19 and J is TRBJ2-1; 11 nucleotides align to TRBD1. J gave up 6 bases and V 2 bases, and 3 bases lay outside the gene matches. The V gene's germline CDR1 is LNHDA and CDR2 SQIVND (reference sequence). There are 15 residues in the CDR3. The CDR3 coding sequence is TGTGCCAGTAGTATAAGGACAGGGGGCTTCAATGAGCAGTTCTTC. Translating it yields CASSIRTGGFNEQFF.

The CDR3 DNA is TGTGCCAGCAGCCCCCCGGGGGCAGGGGGCCCAAGCTCCTATAATTCACCCCTCCACTTT. Its protein product is CASSPPGAGGPSSYNSPLHF. The chain joins TRBV11-2 to TRBJ1-6; TRBD1 aligns across 8 bases. Germline V gene sequence: CDR1 SGHAT, CDR2 FQNNGV. V lost 5 bases, J lost 0 bases, and 15 bases stayed unmatched. This CDR3 comprises 20 residues.

The sample holds a few counts of this clonotype. This chain connects TRBV3-1 to TRBJ1-3, with D uncertain. CDR1 and CDR2 from the germline V gene are LGHDT and YNNKEL (reference sequence). This CDR3 has 12 amino acids. V lost 7 bases to trimming and J lost 3 bases, with 7 bases between them. Here the CDR3 DNA reads TGTGCCAGCACCTTCGGTGGAAACACCATATATTTT. This gives the protein CASTFGGNTIYF.

This clonotype was recorded a few times. V usage is TRBV6-5 and J usage is TRBJ1-1; D is unresolved. Trimming cost V 2 bases and J 1 base, with 8 bases left between them. CDR1 is MNHEY, CDR2 SVGAGI, per germline. The CDR3 spans 14 residues. The CDR3 protein is CASSYREGNTEAFF. CDR3 nucleotides: TGTGCCAGCAGTTACCGTGAGGGGAACACTGAAGCTTTCTTT.

This clonotype was observed many times. This chain uses TRBV6-1 with TRBJ2-2; 14 bases align to TRBD2. Germline values: CDR1 MNHNS, CDR2 SASEGT. The ends lost 6 bases at V and 10 bases at J; junction bases unmatched: 7. The CDR3 length is 15 residues. CDR3 DNA sequence: TGTGCCAGCAGGACGGGACTAGCGGGAGCCGTGGAGCTGTTTTTT. This translates into CASRTGLAGAVELFF.

The genes are TRBV7-2 and TRBJ2-5; D is unclear. The ends were cut back, 6 bases at V and 1 base at J, with 12 bases in the middle. The length of the CDR3 is 14 residues. Germline V gene data show CDR1 as SGHTA and CDR2 as FQGNSA. CDR3 protein: CASSWKSPQETQYF. CDR3 nucleotide sequence: TGTGCCAGCAGTTGGAAGTCTCCCCAAGAGACCCAGTACTTC.

In this sample, this clonotype turned up a few times. This chain connects TRBV27 to TRBJ2-1; D may be TRBD1 (6 bases). This CDR3 spans 15 amino acids. Deletions cut 2 bases from V and 6 bases from J, with 14 bases between. Germline V lookup: CDR1 MNHEY, CDR2 SMNVEV (reference sequence). The CDR3 sequence: CASSLGAGAINEQFF. In DNA form, the CDR3 reads TGTGCCAGCAGTTTAGGGGCAGGGGCCATCAATGAGCAGTTCTTC.

CDR3 bases: TGTGCCAGCATGGTTATTGCGGGACAGAGACACACCGGGGAGCTGTTTTTT. It codes for CASMVIAGQRHTGELFF. This rearrangement joins TRBV27 to TRBJ2-2, with D possibly being TRBD1 (7 bases). V shed 7 bases and J shed 3 bases, with 21 bases lying between them. CDR1 and CDR2 from the germline V gene are MNHEY and SMNVEV (reference sequence). The CDR3 is 17 residues long.

The chain uses TRBV7-3 and TRBJ2-3; D unclear. CDR1 is SGHTA, CDR2 FQGTGA, per germline. The CDR3 length is 15 residues. V shed 0 bases and J shed 2 bases, with 9 bases lying between them. The CDR3 nucleotides read TGTGCCAGCAGCTTAACGGGAATAGACACAGATACGCAGTATTTT. As protein: CASSLTGIDTDTQYF.

In this sample, this clonotype turned up a few times. The rearrangement joins TRBV27 to TRBJ2-3, with TRBD2 matching over 9 bases. After removal of 4 bases from V and 11 bases from J, the junction contained 4 bases not matched to a gene. Germline V gene data show CDR1 as MNHEY and CDR2 as SMNVEV (reference sequence). The CDR3 covers 12 residues. CDR3 loop: CASSSPREGQYF. The CDR3 DNA reads as TGTGCCAGCAGTTCCCCGCGGGAGGGGCAGTATTTT.

This clonotype was detected ten times or more. CDR3: CASSQVSLAGILTDTQYF. CDR3 in DNA: TGTGCCAGCAGCCAAGTATCCCTAGCGGGGATACTCACAGATACGCAGTATTTT. The genes are TRBV4-2 and TRBJ2-3, with TRBD2 identical over 9 bases. Per germline, CDR1 LGHNA and CDR2 YNFKEQ. The length of the CDR3 is 18 residues. Trimming cost V 1 base and J 2 bases; bases outside gene matches: 10.

Turning to this clonotype: At one of its ends the junction is not consistent with the germline gene, which may arise from a read error. This chain links TRBV20-1 with TRBJ2-4, with 8 bases matching TRBD1. This CDR3 has 14 residues. Looked up from germline, CDR1 is DFQATT and CDR2 is SNEGSKA (reference sequence). CDR3 region: CSARDRGLSNTQYF. The CDR3 nucleotides read TGCAGTGCTAGAGACAGGGGGCTTTCGAACACTCAGTACTTC.

The rearrangement uses TRBV3-1 and TRBJ2-5; no reliable D call. Germline CDR1 LGHDT, CDR2 YNNKEL (reference sequence). The CDR3 sequence is 14 residues long. V was cut by 2 bases and J by 6 bases, with 13 bases left in between. The CDR3 protein is CASSQQSGRKTQYF. As DNA, the CDR3 is TGTGCCAGCAGCCAACAGTCGGGTCGGAAGACCCAGTACTTC.

This sequence joins TRBV28 and TRBJ2-7; D gene ambiguous. Trimming removed 4 bases at V and 0 bases at J, with 16 bases between. The CDR3 runs 16 residues. Germline V CDR1 and CDR2: MDHEN, SYDVKM. The chain's CDR3 is CASSSPTDGPSYEQYF. The CDR3 DNA reads as TGTGCCAGCAGTTCACCTACGGACGGTCCCTCCTACGAGCAGTACTTC.

The rearrangement links TRBV24-1 to TRBJ2-7; 9 bases match TRBD1. CDR3 size: 15 residues. Germline CDR1 is KGHDR and CDR2 is SFDVKD. V was pared by 7 bases and J by 5 bases, with 11 bases of the junction left unmatched. The DNA of the CDR3 is TGTGCCACCAGCTCGACCGGGACAGGGCTCCACGAGCAGTACTTC. Its translation is CATSSTGTGLHEQYF.

Many counts were recorded for this clonotype. This sequence joins TRBV7-8 and TRBJ2-7; 10 nucleotides agree with TRBD2. Germline CDR1 is SGHVS and CDR2 is FQNEAQ. The CDR3 has 14 residues. V shed 2 bases and J 2 bases; nucleotides not matched to a gene: 0. The CDR3 sequence is CASSLTSGAYEQYF. The CDR3, as DNA: TGTGCCAGCAGCTTAACTAGCGGGGCCTACGAGCAGTACTTC. The entire variable domain, with the rest obtained from reference TRBV7-8 and TRBJ2-7, is as follows: GAGVSQSPRYKVAKRGQDVALRCDPISGHVSLFWYQQALGQGPEFLTYFQNEAQLDKSGLPSDRFFAERPEGSVSTLKIQRTQQEDSAVYLCASSLTSGAYEQYFGPGTRLTVT.